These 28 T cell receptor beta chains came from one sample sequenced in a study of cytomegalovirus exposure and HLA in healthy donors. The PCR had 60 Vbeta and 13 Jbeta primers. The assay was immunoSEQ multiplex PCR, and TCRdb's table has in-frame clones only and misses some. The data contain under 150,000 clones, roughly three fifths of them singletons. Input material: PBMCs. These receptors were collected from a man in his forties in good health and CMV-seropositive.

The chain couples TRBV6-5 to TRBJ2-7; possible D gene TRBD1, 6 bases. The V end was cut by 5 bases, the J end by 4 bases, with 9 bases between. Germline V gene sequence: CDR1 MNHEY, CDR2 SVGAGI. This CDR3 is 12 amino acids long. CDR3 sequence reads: CASSEQGYEQYF. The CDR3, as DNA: TGTGCCAGCAGTGAACAGGGTTACGAGCAGTACTTC.

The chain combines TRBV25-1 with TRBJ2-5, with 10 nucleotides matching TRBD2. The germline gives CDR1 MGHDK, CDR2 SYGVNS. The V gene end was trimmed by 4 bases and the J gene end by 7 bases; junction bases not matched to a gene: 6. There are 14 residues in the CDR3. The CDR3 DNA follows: TGTGCCAGCAGTGTTAGCGGGAGGACCTCGACCCAGTACTTC. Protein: CASSVSGRTSTQYF. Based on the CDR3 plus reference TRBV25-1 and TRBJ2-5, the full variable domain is EADIYQTPRYLVIGTGKKITLECSQTMGHDKMYWYQQDPGMELHLIHYSYGVNSTEKGDLSSESTVSRIRTEHFPLTLESARPSHTSQYLCASSVSGRTSTQYFGPGTRLLVL.

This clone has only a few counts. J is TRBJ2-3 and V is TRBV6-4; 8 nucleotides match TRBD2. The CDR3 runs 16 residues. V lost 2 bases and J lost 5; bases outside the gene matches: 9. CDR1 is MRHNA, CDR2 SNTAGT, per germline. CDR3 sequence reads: CASSDHTAGGRDTQYF. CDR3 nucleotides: TGTGCCAGCAGTGACCACACCGCGGGGGGCCGAGATACGCAGTATTTT.

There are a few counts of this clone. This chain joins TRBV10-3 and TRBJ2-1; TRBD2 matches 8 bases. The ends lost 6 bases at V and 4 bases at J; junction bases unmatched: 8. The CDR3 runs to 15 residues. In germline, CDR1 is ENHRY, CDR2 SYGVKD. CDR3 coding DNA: TGTGCCATCAGCGGCCTACTAGCGGTATACAATGAGCAGTTCTTC. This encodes CAISGLLAVYNEQFF.

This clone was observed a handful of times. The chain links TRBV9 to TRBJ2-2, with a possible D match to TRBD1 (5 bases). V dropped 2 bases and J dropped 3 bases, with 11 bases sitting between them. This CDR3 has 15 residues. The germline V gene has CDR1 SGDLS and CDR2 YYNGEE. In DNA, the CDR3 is TGTGCCAGCAGCGTTCAAGGCAGGGACACCGGGGAGCTGTTTTTT. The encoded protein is CASSVQGRDTGELFF.

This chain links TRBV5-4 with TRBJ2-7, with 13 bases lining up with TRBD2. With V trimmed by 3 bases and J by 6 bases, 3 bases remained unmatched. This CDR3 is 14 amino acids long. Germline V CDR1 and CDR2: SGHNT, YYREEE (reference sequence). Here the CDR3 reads CASSSGTSGTEQYF. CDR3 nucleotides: TGTGCCAGCAGCTCCGGGACTAGCGGGACCGAGCAGTACTTC.

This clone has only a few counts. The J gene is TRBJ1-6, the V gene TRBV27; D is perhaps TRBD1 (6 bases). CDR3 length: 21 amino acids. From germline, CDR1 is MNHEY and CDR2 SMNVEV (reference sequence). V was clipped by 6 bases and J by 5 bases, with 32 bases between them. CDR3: CASRLSRGTSRVSSHNSPLHF. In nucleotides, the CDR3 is TGTGCCAGCAGACTTTCAAGGGGGACCTCGAGGGTCAGCAGTCATAATTCACCCCTCCACTTT.

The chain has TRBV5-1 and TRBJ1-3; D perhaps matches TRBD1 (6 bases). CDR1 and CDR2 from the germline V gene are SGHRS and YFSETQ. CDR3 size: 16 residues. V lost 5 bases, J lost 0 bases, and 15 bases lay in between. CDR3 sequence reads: CASRRGLDYSGNTIYF. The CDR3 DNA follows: TGCGCCAGCAGGCGGGGGCTGGATTACTCTGGAAACACCATATATTTT.

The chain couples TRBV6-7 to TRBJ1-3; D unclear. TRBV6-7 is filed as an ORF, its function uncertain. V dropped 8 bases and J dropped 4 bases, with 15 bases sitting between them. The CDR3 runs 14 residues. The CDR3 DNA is TGTGCCAGCTCTCCCCCTAAGCGCGGAAACACCATATATTTT. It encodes CASSPPKRGNTIYF.

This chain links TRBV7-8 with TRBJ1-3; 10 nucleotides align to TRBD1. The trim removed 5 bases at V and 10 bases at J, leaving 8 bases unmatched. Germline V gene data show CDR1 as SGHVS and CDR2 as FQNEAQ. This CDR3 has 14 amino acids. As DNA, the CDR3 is TGTGCCAGCAGCCTAAATTGGGACAGGGGAACCATATATTTT. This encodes CASSLNWDRGTIYF.

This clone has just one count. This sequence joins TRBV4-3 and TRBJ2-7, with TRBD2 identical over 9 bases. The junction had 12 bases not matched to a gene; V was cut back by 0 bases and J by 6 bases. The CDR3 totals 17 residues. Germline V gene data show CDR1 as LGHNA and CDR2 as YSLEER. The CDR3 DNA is TGCGCCAGCAGCCAAGATCGGCGGGAGGGGCTCCTGATCGAGCAGTACTTC. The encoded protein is CASSQDRREGLLIEQYF.

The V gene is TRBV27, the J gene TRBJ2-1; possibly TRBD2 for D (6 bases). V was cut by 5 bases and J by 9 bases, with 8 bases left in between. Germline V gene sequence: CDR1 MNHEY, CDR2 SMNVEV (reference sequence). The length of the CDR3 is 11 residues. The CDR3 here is CASSPGVEQFF. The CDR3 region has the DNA TGTGCCAGCAGTCCGGGGGTTGAGCAGTTCTTC.

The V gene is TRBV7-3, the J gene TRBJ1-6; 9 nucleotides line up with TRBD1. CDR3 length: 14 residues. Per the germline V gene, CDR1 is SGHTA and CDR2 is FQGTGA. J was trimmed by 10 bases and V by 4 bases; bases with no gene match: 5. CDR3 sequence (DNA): TGTGCCAGCAGCTCGGGACAGGGTGAATCACCCCTCCACTTT. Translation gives CASSSGQGESPLHF.

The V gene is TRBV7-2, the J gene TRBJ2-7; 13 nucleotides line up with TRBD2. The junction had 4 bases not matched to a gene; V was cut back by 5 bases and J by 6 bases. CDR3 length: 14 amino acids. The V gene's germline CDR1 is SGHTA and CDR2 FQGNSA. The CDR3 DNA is TGTGCCAGCAGCGCCGGGACTAGCGGGGCCGAGCAGTACTTC. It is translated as CASSAGTSGAEQYF.

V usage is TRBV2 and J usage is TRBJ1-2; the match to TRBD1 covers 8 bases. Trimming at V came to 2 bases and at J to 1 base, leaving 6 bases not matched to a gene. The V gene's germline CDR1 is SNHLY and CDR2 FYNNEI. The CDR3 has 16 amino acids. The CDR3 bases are TGTGCCAGCAGTGAACAGGGGGCGGGGGTTAACTATGGCTACACCTTC. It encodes CASSEQGAGVNYGYTF.

The CDR3 bases are TGTGCCAGCAGCCTCTTTCTTCACAGGGGCACCGGGGAGCTGTTTTTT. Residues: CASSLFLHRGTGELFF. This sequence joins TRBV6-6 and TRBJ2-2; 7 bases are shared with TRBD1. Germline trimming cut 6 bases from V and 4 bases from J; bases unmatched to any gene: 11. Germline values: CDR1 MNHNY, CDR2 SVGAGI (reference sequence). The CDR3 has 16 amino acids.

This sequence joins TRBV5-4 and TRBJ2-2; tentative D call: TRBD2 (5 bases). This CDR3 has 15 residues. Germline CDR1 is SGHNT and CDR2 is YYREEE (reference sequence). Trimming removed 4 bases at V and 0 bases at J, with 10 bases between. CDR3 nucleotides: TGTGCCAGCAGCGTGCGGGTCACGAACACCGGGGAGCTGTTTTTT. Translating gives CASSVRVTNTGELFF.

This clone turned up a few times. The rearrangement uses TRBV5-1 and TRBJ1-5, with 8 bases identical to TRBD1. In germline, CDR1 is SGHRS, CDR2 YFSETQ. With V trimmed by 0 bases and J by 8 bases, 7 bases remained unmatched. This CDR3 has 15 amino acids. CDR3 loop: CASSLGSGGAEPQHF. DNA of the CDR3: TGCGCCAGCAGCTTGGGTTCAGGGGGCGCGGAGCCCCAGCATTTT. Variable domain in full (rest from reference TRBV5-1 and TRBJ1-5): KAGVTQTPRYLIKTRGQQVTLSCSPISGHRSVSWYQQTPGQGLQFLFEYFSETQRNKGNFPGRFSGRQFSNSRSEMNVSTLELGDSALYLCASSLGSGGAEPQHFGDGTRLSIL.

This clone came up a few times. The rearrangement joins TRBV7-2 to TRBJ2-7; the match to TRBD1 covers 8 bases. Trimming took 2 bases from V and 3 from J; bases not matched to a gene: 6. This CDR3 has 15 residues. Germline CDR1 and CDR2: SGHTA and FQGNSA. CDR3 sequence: CASSLQGARGYEQYF. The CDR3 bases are TGTGCCAGCAGCTTACAGGGGGCGCGTGGCTACGAGCAGTACTTC.

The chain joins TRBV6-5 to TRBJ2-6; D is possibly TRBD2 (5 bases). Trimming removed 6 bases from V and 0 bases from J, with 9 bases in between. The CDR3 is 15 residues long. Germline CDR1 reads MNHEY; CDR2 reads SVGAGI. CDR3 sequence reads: CASRGEYSGANVLTF. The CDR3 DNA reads TGTGCCAGCAGGGGAGAGTACTCTGGGGCCAACGTCCTGACTTTC.

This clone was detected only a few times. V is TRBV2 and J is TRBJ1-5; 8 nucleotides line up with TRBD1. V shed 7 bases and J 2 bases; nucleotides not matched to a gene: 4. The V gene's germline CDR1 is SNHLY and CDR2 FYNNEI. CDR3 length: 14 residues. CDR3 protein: CASTPDRGNQPQHF. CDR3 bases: TGTGCCAGCACCCCGGACAGGGGCAATCAGCCCCAGCATTTT.

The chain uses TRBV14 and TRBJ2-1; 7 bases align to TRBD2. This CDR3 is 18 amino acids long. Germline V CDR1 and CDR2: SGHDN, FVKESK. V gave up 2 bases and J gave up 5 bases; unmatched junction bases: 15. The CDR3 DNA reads TGTGCCAGCAGCCAACGAAGGGCTGTAGCGGGCCTAGACAATGAGCAGTTCTTC. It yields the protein CASSQRRAVAGLDNEQFF.

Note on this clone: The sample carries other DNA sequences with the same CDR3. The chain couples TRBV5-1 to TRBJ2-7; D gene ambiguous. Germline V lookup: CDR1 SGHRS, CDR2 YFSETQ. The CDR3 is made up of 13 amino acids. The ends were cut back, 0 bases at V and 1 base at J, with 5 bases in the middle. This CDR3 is CASSLEQSYEQYF. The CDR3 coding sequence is TGCGCCAGCAGCTTGGAACAGTCCTACGAGCAGTACTTC.

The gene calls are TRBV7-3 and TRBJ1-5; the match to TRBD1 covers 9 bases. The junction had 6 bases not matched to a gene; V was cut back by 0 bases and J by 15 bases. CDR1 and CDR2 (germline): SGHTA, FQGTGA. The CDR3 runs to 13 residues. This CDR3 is CASSLTRDRDLHF. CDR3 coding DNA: TGTGCCAGCAGCTTAACGCGGGACAGGGACCTGCATTTT.

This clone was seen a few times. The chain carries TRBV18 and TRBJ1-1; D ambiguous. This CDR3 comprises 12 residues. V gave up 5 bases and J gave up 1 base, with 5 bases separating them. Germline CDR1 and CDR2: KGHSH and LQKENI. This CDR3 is CASSIKNTEAFF. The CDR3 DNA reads TGTGCCAGCTCAATTAAGAACACTGAAGCTTTCTTT.

This CDR3 reads CAASPLAGLSTDTQYF. In DNA, the CDR3 is TGTGCCGCCTCACCATTAGCGGGACTTAGCACAGATACGCAGTATTTT. The chain uses TRBV10-3 and TRBJ2-3; 8 bases align to TRBD2. The ends lost 11 bases at V and 0 bases at J; junction bases unmatched: 13. Germline V gene sequence: CDR1 ENHRY, CDR2 SYGVKD. This CDR3 contains 16 residues.

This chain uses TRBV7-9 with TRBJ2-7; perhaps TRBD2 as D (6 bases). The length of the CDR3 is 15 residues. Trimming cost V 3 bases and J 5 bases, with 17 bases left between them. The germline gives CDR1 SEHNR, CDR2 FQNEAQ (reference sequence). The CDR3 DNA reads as TGTGCCAGCAGCTTGGGCTCCGGGACTGTAGACGAGCAGTACTTC. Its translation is CASSLGSGTVDEQYF.

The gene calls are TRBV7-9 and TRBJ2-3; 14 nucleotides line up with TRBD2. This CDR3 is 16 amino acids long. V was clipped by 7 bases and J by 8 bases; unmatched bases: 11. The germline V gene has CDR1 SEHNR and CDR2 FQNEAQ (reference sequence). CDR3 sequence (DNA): TGTGCCAGCACCCATAAGACTAGCGGGGGGGCCGGTACGCAGTATTTT. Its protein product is CASTHKTSGGAGTQYF.